This entry features one T cell receptor beta chain sequence. Antigen: not known. Every isolated RNA sample was fully reverse transcribed, so sequencing captured expressed TCRB transcripts. Measured with immunoSEQ multiplex PCR; TCRdb has only the in-frame clones, and not every one. The sample shows around 260,000 clones, about 23% of them seen only once. The entry originates in a study of beta chain features in type 1 diabetes. Study observations and caveats: In every one of the four CD4+ subsets, TCRB CDR3s were moderately but significantly shorter in Type 1 diabetes patients.

V gave up 3 bases and J gave up 2 bases, with 11 bases separating them. CDR1 SGHVS and CDR2 FQNEAQ come from the germline V gene. This CDR3 comprises 14 residues. Source material: naive CD4+ T cells from blood. The TCR originated in a woman in her 30s with type 1 diabetes. The rearrangement links TRBV7-8 to TRBJ2-7; D is possibly TRBD2 (5 bases). The CDR3 DNA follows: TGTGCCAGCAGCTTCAGCCGGGGTACCTACGAGCAGTACTTC. Its translation is CASSFSRGTYEQYF. Supplemented by reference TRBV7-8 and TRBJ2-7, the full variable domain reads GAGVSQSPRYKVAKRGQDVALRCDPISGHVSLFWYQQALGQGPEFLTYFQNEAQLDKSGLPSDRFFAERPEGSVSTLKIQRTQQEDSAVYLCASSFSRGTYEQYFGPGTRLTVT.